The clone carrying this T cell receptor (beta chain) was counted once. As yet, its antigen is unknown. Sequenced by immunoSEQ multiplex PCR; TCRdb stores in-frame clones only, minus some. This sample has around 140,000 clones, with 90% found just once. V lost 0 bases to trimming and J lost 3 bases, with 6 bases between them. The germline V gene has CDR1 KGHSH and CDR2 LQKENI. This CDR3 is built from 13 residues. This sample stems from a study of OX40 agonist ivuxolimab in advanced cancers. In the study overall: Partial responses were recorded for three patients, including one with hepatocellular carcinoma and two with cutaneous melanoma. Study-wide points: CD4+ T cells averaged fewer expanded clones than CD8+ T cells. At 0.1 to 3.0 mg/kg, CD4+ and CD8+ blood T cells expanded clonally by week 6. Antigen specificity remained undetermined for the expanded peripheral T cells.

The TCR was taken from an adult with an advanced solid tumor such as melanoma, head and neck, liver or kidney cancer. Source: CD4+ or CD8+ T cells sorted from blood, taken in a trial of the OX40 agonist ivuxolimab. This sequence joins TRBV18 and TRBJ2-7; D gene uncertain. As DNA, the CDR3 is TGTGCCAGCTCACCACCAGAAGACTACGAGCAGTACTTC. It yields the protein CASSPPEDYEQYF.